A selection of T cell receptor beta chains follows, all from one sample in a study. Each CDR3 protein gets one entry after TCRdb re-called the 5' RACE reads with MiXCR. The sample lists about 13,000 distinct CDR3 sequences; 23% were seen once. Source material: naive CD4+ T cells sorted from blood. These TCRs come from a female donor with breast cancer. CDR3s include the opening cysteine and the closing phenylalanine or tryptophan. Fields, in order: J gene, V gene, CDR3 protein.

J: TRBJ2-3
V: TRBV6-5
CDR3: CASSYSSTVKGTDTQYF

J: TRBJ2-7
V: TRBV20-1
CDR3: CSARAAGDLKFEQCF

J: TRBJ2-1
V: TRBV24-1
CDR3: CATSEWRNSAYNEQFF

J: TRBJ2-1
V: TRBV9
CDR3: CASNHAGYNEQFF

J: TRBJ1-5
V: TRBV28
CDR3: CANRGQISSQPQHF

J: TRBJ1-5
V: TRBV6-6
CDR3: CASSYPGGQHQPQHF

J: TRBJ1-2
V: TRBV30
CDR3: CAWSGQAYGYTF

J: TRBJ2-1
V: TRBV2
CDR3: CASSRTSGRRDEQFF

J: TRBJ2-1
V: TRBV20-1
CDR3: CSARDWTSFRQDEQFF

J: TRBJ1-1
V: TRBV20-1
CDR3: CSAYRVTEAFF

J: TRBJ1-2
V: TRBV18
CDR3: CASSPPLGQRSNCGYTF

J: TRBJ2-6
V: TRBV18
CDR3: CASSLYRDRANVLTF

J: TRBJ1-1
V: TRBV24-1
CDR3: CATSDSKNTEAFF

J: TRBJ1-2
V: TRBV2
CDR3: CASSEQENYGYTF

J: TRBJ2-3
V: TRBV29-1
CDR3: CSVSEGLAGVADTQYF

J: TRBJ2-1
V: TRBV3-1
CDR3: CASSLVRFGNEQFF

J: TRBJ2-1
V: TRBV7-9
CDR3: CASSFLTSTDEQFF

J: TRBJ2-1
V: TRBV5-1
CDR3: CAGRMGSGPRYNEQFF

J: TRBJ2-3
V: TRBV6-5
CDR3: CASNRLAGVPDTQYF

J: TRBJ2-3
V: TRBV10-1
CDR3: CASGSGQGAVYTQYF

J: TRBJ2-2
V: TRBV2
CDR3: CASGPGTTDTGELFF

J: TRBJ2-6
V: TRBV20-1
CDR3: CSAKRSNGGANVLTF

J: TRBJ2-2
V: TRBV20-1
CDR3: CSANAGTDTGELFF

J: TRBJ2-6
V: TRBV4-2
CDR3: CASSQPGQGASGANVLTF

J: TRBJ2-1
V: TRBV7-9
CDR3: CASSRGSGSIDEQFF

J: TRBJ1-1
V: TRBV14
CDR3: CASSLGMNTEAFF

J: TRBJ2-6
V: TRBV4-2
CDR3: CASRRGEGANVLTF

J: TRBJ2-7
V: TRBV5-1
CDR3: CASSLVGGDYEQYF

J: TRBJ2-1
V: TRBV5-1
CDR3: CASSLAQSNEQFF

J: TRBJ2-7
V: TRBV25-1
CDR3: CATSAGNSPYEQYF

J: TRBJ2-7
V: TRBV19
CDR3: CASQATGGIYEQYF

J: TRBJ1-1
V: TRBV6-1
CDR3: CASSPRTHEAFF